A selection of T cell receptor beta chains follows, all from one sample in a study of CD8 T cell repertoires and HIV-1 epitope variants. Sequencing was performed with immunoSEQ multiplex PCR; in TCRdb, only in-frame clones are kept and a portion is missing. Of 4,000 or so clones listed, about 72% are singletons. These receptors lack a known antigen. The material sequenced was cultured CD8+ T cells derived from PBMCs. These receptors were collected from a male donor with HIV. CDR3s include the opening cysteine and the closing phenylalanine or tryptophan. A D gene is named only where the DNA matches it firmly. Size values are once, few and many counts, or a class for expanded clones, and some rows have none.

j_gene: TRBJ2-5; abundance: NA; d_gene: NA; v_gene: TRBV19; CDR3aa: CASSIGGGRETQYF; CDR3nt: TGTGCCAGTAGTATAGGTGGGGGTAGAGAGACCCAGTACTTC
j_gene: TRBJ1-5; abundance: NA; d_gene: TRBD1; v_gene: TRBV19; CDR3aa: CASSINPWTGRWGGSNQPQHF; CDR3nt: TGTGCCAGTAGTATAAACCCCTGGACAGGCCGTTGGGGAGGGTCAAATCAGCCCCAGCATTTT
j_gene: TRBJ1-2; abundance: NA; d_gene: TRBD1; v_gene: TRBV5-6; CDR3aa: CASSSDRGYYGYTF; CDR3nt: TGTGCCAGCAGCTCGGACAGGGGCTACTATGGCTACACCTTC
j_gene: TRBJ2-1; abundance: NA; d_gene: NA; v_gene: TRBV7-9; CDR3aa: CASSLDSIEQFF; CDR3nt: TGTGCCAGCAGCTTAGATTCGATTGAGCAGTTCTTC
j_gene: TRBJ2-3; abundance: once; d_gene: TRBD1; v_gene: TRBV13; CDR3aa: CASSLRDRATDTQYF; CDR3nt: TGTGCCAGCAGCTTAAGGGACAGGGCCACAGATACGCAGTATTTT
j_gene: TRBJ2-1; abundance: few; d_gene: TRBD2; v_gene: TRBV19; CDR3aa: CASSIGSGAYNEQFF; CDR3nt: TGTGCCAGTAGTATAGGTAGCGGGGCCTACAATGAGCAGTTCTTC
j_gene: TRBJ2-1; abundance: few; d_gene: NA; v_gene: TRBV5-8; CDR3aa: CASSRDFNEQFF; CDR3nt: TGTGCCAGCAGCCGGGACTTCAATGAGCAGTTCTTC
j_gene: TRBJ2-1; abundance: NA; d_gene: TRBD2; v_gene: TRBV7-8; CDR3aa: CASSLGLAGAYSYNEQFF; CDR3nt: TGTGCCAGCAGCTTGGGCCTAGCGGGGGCCTACTCCTACAATGAGCAGTTCTTC
j_gene: TRBJ2-7; abundance: few; d_gene: NA; v_gene: TRBV5-6; CDR3aa: CASSVGYEQYF; CDR3nt: TGTGCCAGCAGCGTAGGCTACGAGCAGTACTTC
j_gene: TRBJ1-3; abundance: NA; d_gene: NA; v_gene: TRBV29-1; CDR3aa: CSVEAGNTIYF; CDR3nt: TGCAGCGTTGAGGCGGGAAACACCATATATTTT
j_gene: TRBJ1-1; abundance: NA; d_gene: TRBD1; v_gene: TRBV5-1; CDR3aa: CASSLRQGDTEAFF; CDR3nt: TGCGCCAGCAGCCTCAGACAGGGGGACACTGAAGCTTTCTTT
j_gene: TRBJ1-4; abundance: NA; d_gene: NA; v_gene: TRBV27; CDR3aa: CASSLSTVGATNEKLFF; CDR3nt: TGTGCCAGCAGTTTATCTACAGTCGGTGCAACTAATGAAAAACTGTTTTTT
j_gene: TRBJ1-5; abundance: once; d_gene: TRBD1; v_gene: TRBV29-1; CDR3aa: CSVGDRVYRQPQHF; CDR3nt: TGCAGCGTTGGGGACAGGGTTTACCGTCAGCCCCAGCATTTT
j_gene: TRBJ2-7; abundance: once; d_gene: TRBD1; v_gene: TRBV29-1; CDR3aa: CSVDGGPGQGSYEQYF; CDR3nt: TGCAGCGTTGATGGGGGCCCGGGACAGGGGTCCTACGAGCAGTACTTC
j_gene: TRBJ2-7; abundance: NA; d_gene: NA; v_gene: TRBV7-2; CDR3aa: CASSLAAQTGSYEQYF; CDR3nt: TGTGCCAGCAGCTTAGCGGCCCAAACCGGGTCCTACGAGCAGTACTTC
j_gene: TRBJ1-4; abundance: NA; d_gene: NA; v_gene: TRBV7-9; CDR3aa: CASSLGGINEKLFF; CDR3nt: TGTGCCAGCAGCTTAGGAGGAATTAATGAAAAACTGTTTTTT
j_gene: TRBJ2-1; abundance: once; d_gene: TRBD2; v_gene: TRBV19; CDR3aa: CASSISGGRYNEQFF; CDR3nt: TGTGCCAGTAGTATAAGCGGGGGGCGATACAATGAGCAGTTCTTC
j_gene: TRBJ1-3; abundance: few; d_gene: TRBD1; v_gene: TRBV9; CDR3aa: CASSVEVRGHGNTIYF; CDR3nt: TGTGCCAGCAGCGTAGAAGTCAGGGGGCATGGAAACACCATATATTTT
j_gene: TRBJ2-7; abundance: few; d_gene: NA; v_gene: TRBV7-8; CDR3aa: CASSPRAGHYEQYF; CDR3nt: TGTGCCAGCAGCCCAAGGGCGGGGCACTACGAGCAGTACTTC
j_gene: TRBJ1-1; abundance: NA; d_gene: NA; v_gene: TRBV5-1; CDR3aa: CASSLTGQPNTEAFF; CDR3nt: TGCGCCAGCAGCTTGACAGGACAGCCGAACACTGAAGCTTTCTTT
j_gene: TRBJ1-3; abundance: few; d_gene: NA; v_gene: TRBV6-5; CDR3aa: CASSYAGGNTIYF; CDR3nt: TGTGCCAGCAGTTACGCAGGGGGAAACACCATATATTTT
j_gene: TRBJ1-2; abundance: few; d_gene: NA; v_gene: TRBV28; CDR3aa: CASSYRPDGNYGYTF; CDR3nt: TGTGCCAGCAGTTACCGCCCGGACGGTAACTATGGCTACACCTTC
j_gene: TRBJ1-5; abundance: NA; d_gene: NA; v_gene: TRBV4-2; CDR3aa: CASSLDALSNQPQHF; CDR3nt: TGTGCCAGCAGCCTGGATGCCCTGAGCAATCAGCCCCAGCATTTT
j_gene: TRBJ2-1; abundance: NA; d_gene: NA; v_gene: TRBV5-4; CDR3aa: CASSPDGDEQFF; CDR3nt: TGTGCCAGCAGCCCTGACGGGGATGAGCAGTTCTTC
j_gene: TRBJ1-1; abundance: NA; d_gene: TRBD1; v_gene: TRBV7-9; CDR3aa: CASSQSTGGGYEAFF; CDR3nt: TGTGCCAGCAGCCAATCGACAGGGGGCGGCTATGAAGCTTTCTTT